This is a list of T cell receptor beta chains from one sample in a study of T cell repertoires in cytomegalovirus infection. TCRdb passed the reads through MiXCR, listing each CDR3 protein once. The sample includes fewer than 300,000 distinct CDR3 sequences, roughly 24% of them seen just once. The sequencing input was PBMCs. The source of these receptors is a human donor in good health (CMV status not recorded). Some clones in this sample may be carry-over from other donors' samples. The CDR3 runs from the conserved cysteine through the conserved F or W. The D gene is left open where the match is weak. Clone size is stated in some rows and not others, as once, few, many or a class when expanded.

11	many	TRBV11-2	TRBJ2-7	-	TGTGCCAGCAGTGATTACTACGAGCAGTACTTC	CASSDYYEQYF
14	-	TRBV7-2	TRBJ1-2	-	TGTGCCAGCAGCTTAGCGGAACGCAGCTATGGCTACACCTTC	CASSLAERSYGYTF
16	-	TRBV15	TRBJ2-1	TRBD1	TGTGCCACCAGCAGAGTAAGGGGGCTCACCTACAATGAGCAGTTCTTC	CATSRVRGLTYNEQFF
15	-	TRBV7-9	TRBJ2-5	-	TGTGCCAGCAGCTTCCTCAGGGCGGAGGGGGAGACCCAGTACTTC	CASSFLRAEGETQYF
16	-	TRBV28	TRBJ1-3	-	TGTGCCAGCAGTTTGTCCAGGGGTATTTCTGGAAACACCATATATTTT	CASSLSRGISGNTIYF
20	many	TRBV7-2	TRBJ2-7	TRBD2	TGTGCCAGCAGCTCCCACCCGGGGAACAGTTACCGAGGGAGGGCCTACGAGCAGTACTTC	CASSSHPGNSYRGRAYEQYF
17	-	TRBV4-1	TRBJ1-3	TRBD1	TGCGCCAGCAGCCCTGCGGGACAGGGTTTTTCTGGAAACACCATATATTTT	CASSPAGQGFSGNTIYF
15	few	TRBV7-2	TRBJ1-2	TRBD1	TGTGCCAGCAGCCCCGCCGGGACAGAGGACTATGGCTACACCTTC	CASSPAGTEDYGYTF
12	few	TRBV20-1	TRBJ2-1	-	TGCAGTGCTAGGACACTAGCCGTTGAGCAGTTCTTC	CSARTLAVEQFF
16	-	TRBV20-1	TRBJ2-4	TRBD2	TGCAGTGCGAACCTAGCGGGGGGGCCCGCCAAAAACATTCAGTACTTC	CSANLAGGPAKNIQYF
16	few	TRBV29-1	TRBJ2-1	TRBD2	TGCAGCGTCAAGAGACTAGCGGGAGGTGGAGAGGATGAGCAGTTCTTC	CSVKRLAGGGEDEQFF
13	many	TRBV7-2	TRBJ2-7	-	TGTGCCAGCAGCTTAGCGGCGGGCTACGAGCAGTACTTC	CASSLAAGYEQYF
15	many	TRBV7-2	TRBJ2-1	-	TGTGCCAGCATGCTACCCGGGACCCCCTACAATGAGCAGTTCTTC	CASMLPGTPYNEQFF
15	many	TRBV7-8	TRBJ1-1	TRBD1	TGTGCCAGCAGCTTTTCCGGGACAGGGGTCACTGAAGCTTTCTTT	CASSFSGTGVTEAFF
15	-	TRBV19	TRBJ2-1	-	TGTGCCAGTAGTATCGACGGGAGCTCCTACAATGAGCAGTTCTTC	CASSIDGSSYNEQFF
15	many	TRBV12-3/TRBV12-4	TRBJ1-5	-	TGTGCCAGCAGTTTAGTTGTAGGGGTCGGTCAGCCCCAGCATTTT	CASSLVVGVGQPQHF
12	-	TRBV29-1	TRBJ1-4	TRBD1	TGCAGCGCAACTGGACAGGGAGAAAAACTGTTTTTT	CSATGQGEKLFF
15	many	TRBV7-2	TRBJ2-2	TRBD1	TGTGCCAGCAGCCCGGGACAGGGAGGCGACCGGGAGCTGTTTTTT	CASSPGQGGDRELFF
14	-	TRBV11-2	TRBJ1-1	-	TGTGCCAGCAGCTTAGAGCCAGCGAACACTGAAGCTTTCTTT	CASSLEPANTEAFF
14	-	TRBV28	TRBJ2-7	TRBD1	TGTGCCAGCAGTCATCGACAGGGGAAATACGAGCAGTACTTC	CASSHRQGKYEQYF
15	few	TRBV25-1	TRBJ2-1	-	TGTGCCAGCAGTGTCCTAGGGGGGCCCGAAAATGAGCAGTTCTTC	CASSVLGGPENEQFF
16	many	TRBV7-9	TRBJ1-2	TRBD1	TGTGCCAGCAGCTTATCCGCCGGGACAGGACGCTATGGCTACACCTTC	CASSLSAGTGRYGYTF
16	many	TRBV7-8	TRBJ2-7	TRBD1	TGTGCCAGCAGCTTGTCCACCGGGACAGGGACCTACGAGCAGTACTTC	CASSLSTGTGTYEQYF
17	-	TRBV20-1	TRBJ2-1	TRBD2	TGCAGTGCTAGAGAAACCTCGACTAGCGGGCCCCTTTATGAGCAGTTCTTC	CSARETSTSGPLYEQFF
12	few	TRBV10-1	TRBJ1-5	-	TGCGCCAGCAGTGAGTCGAGTCAGCCCCAGCATTTT	CASSESSQPQHF
15	few	TRBV28	TRBJ2-5	-	TGTGCCAGCATTCAAGGTTCGGGGTACCAAGAGACCCAGTACTTC	CASIQGSGYQETQYF
15	few	TRBV28	TRBJ1-1	-	TGTGCCAGCAGCTTAACCGGGGGTCCCGCCCTTGAAGCTTTCTTT	CASSLTGGPALEAFF
14	-	TRBV20-1	TRBJ1-5	-	TGCAGTGCTAGAGATAACAGGCAGGGTCAGCCCCAGCATTTT	CSARDNRQGQPQHF
13	once	TRBV2	TRBJ1-6	-	TGTGCCAGCATCCCCGTAGCTGGATCACCCCTCCACTTT	CASIPVAGSPLHF
15	-	TRBV7-2	TRBJ2-3	TRBD2	TGTGCCAGCAGCCACGGGGGGGGCAGCACAGATACGCAGTATTTT	CASSHGGGSTDTQYF
13	few	TRBV2	TRBJ2-1	-	TGTGCCAGCAGTGACTGGTCCTACAATGAGCAGTTCTTC	CASSDWSYNEQFF
12	-	TRBV29-1	TRBJ1-1	-	TGCAGCGTTGATGGAGGATTGACTGAAGCTTTCTTT	CSVDGGLTEAFF
13	-	TRBV20-1	TRBJ2-5	-	TGCAGTGCTAGACGTCTTGTCGGGGAGACCCAGTACTTC	CSARRLVGETQYF
18	many	TRBV7-6	TRBJ2-1	-	TGTGCCAGCAGCTCCCGAAGCGATAACGGTAGAACCTACAATGAGCAGTTCTTC	CASSSRSDNGRTYNEQFF
14	many	TRBV7-8	TRBJ2-1	TRBD1	TGTGCCAGCAAAGTGACAGGGGGTCTCAATGAGCAGTTCTTC	CASKVTGGLNEQFF
17	-	TRBV19	TRBJ2-7	TRBD1	TGTGCCAGTAGTACTACAGGGGGCCCGACCAACTCCTACGAGCAGTACTTC	CASSTTGGPTNSYEQYF
16	many	TRBV7-8	TRBJ1-5	TRBD1	TGTGCCAGCAGCTTAAGTAAGACAGGGCCAGGTCAGCCCCAGCATTTT	CASSLSKTGPGQPQHF
13	many	TRBV7-2	TRBJ1-5	-	TGTGCCAGCAGCTTAGAAGTTCGACAGCCCCAGCATTTT	CASSLEVRQPQHF
16	-	TRBV28	TRBJ1-5	-	TGTGCCAGCAGTTTGAGACAGGAAACGAGGTATCAGCCCCAGCATTTT	CASSLRQETRYQPQHF
11	-	TRBV28	TRBJ1-6	-	TGTGCCACCCGGAGTCTCTCACCCCTCCACTTT	CATRSLSPLHF
14	few	TRBV2	TRBJ1-5	-	TGTGCCAGCAGTGCAGGGGCTTACAATCAGCCCCAGCATTTT	CASSAGAYNQPQHF
14	-	TRBV7-6	TRBJ2-2	-	TGTGCCAGCAGCTTAGTTCACGAGACCGGGGAGCTGTTTTTT	CASSLVHETGELFF
13	-	TRBV6-1	TRBJ2-5	-	TGTGCCAGCAGTCTCCGGGATACAGAGACCCAGTACTTC	CASSLRDTETQYF
11	many	TRBV7-2	TRBJ2-3	-	TGTGCCAGCAGCATGCAGGATACGCAGTATTTT	CASSMQDTQYF
12	-	TRBV30	TRBJ1-5	TRBD1	TGTGCCGCAACGACAGGGAATCAGCCCCAGCATTTT	CAATTGNQPQHF
13	few	TRBV28	TRBJ2-1	-	TGTGCCAGCAGTTTTAGGCTAAACAATGAGCAGTTCTTC	CASSFRLNNEQFF
12	few	TRBV4-1	TRBJ2-1	-	TGCGCCAGCAGCCAAGAGGGACTTAGGCAGTTCTTC	CASSQEGLRQFF
13	-	TRBV2	TRBJ2-5	TRBD1	TGTGCCAGCAGTGTGGACAGGGGAGAGACCCAGTACTTC	CASSVDRGETQYF
18	-	TRBV5-5	TRBJ2-1	TRBD2	TGTGCCAGCAGCTACTCTACAGGACTAGCGGGATTTTACAATGAGCAGTTCTTC	CASSYSTGLAGFYNEQFF
14	-	TRBV4-1	TRBJ2-7	-	TGCGCCAGCAGCCAAGAGGGGTCAGCCTACGAGCAGTACTTC	CASSQEGSAYEQYF
13	many	TRBV28	TRBJ2-1	-	TGTGCCAGCAGTTTACGGTTCGCCGGTGAGCAGTTCTTC	CASSLRFAGEQFF
17	few	TRBV6-2/TRBV6-3	TRBJ2-6	-	TGTGCCAGCAGTTACACAGGGCTCCACCCTGGGGCCAACGTCCTGACTTTC	CASSYTGLHPGANVLTF